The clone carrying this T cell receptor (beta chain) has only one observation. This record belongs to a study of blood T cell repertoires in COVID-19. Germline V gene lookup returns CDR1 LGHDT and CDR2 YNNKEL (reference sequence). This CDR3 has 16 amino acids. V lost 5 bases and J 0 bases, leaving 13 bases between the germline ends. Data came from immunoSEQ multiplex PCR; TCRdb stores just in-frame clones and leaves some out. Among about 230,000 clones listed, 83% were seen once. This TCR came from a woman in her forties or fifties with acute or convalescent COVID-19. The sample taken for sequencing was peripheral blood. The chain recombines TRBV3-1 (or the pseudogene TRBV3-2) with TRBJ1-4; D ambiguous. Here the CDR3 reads CASSSRRRATNEKLFF. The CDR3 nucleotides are TGTGCCAGCAGCTCAAGGCGGAGGGCAACTAATGAAAAACTGTTTTTT.